The 23 T cell receptor beta chains below were found in one sample sequenced in a study of cytomegalovirus exposure and HLA in healthy donors. PCR involved 60 Vbeta and 13 Jbeta primers. Some clones are missing from TCRdb's copy, which holds only in-frame ones; the method was immunoSEQ multiplex PCR. The table shows roughly 190,000 clones, with 70% to 75% occurring only once. Sample: PBMCs. Source of these receptors: a woman between 25 and 40 years old in good health and CMV-seropositive.

The chain carries TRBV6-1 and TRBJ2-3; 7 nucleotides agree with TRBD1. Per the germline V gene, CDR1 is MNHNS and CDR2 is SASEGT. Trimming at V came to 1 base and at J to 1 base, leaving 5 bases not matched to a gene. This CDR3 region has 16 residues. CDR3 amino acids: CASSEEAGGGTDTQYF. In DNA, the CDR3 is TGTGCCAGCAGTGAAGAGGCAGGGGGTGGCACAGATACGCAGTATTTT.

The rearrangement joins TRBV5-5 to TRBJ1-1, with TRBD1 matching over 7 bases. The V segment lost 0 bases and the J segment 5 bases; nucleotides outside the gene matches: 4. Looked up from germline, CDR1 is SGHKS and CDR2 is YYEKEE (reference sequence). This CDR3 region has 14 residues. DNA for the CDR3: TGTGCCAGCAGCTTGGACAGGGGAGGAACTGAAGCTTTCTTT. Amino acid sequence: CASSLDRGGTEAFF.

The chain employs TRBV6-1 and TRBJ1-5; D gene ambiguous. V was shortened by 1 base and J by 4 bases, with 11 bases between the two germline ends. The CDR3 has 15 amino acids. From germline, CDR1 is MNHNS and CDR2 SASEGT. The CDR3 here is CASSEDGRSNQPQHF. In nucleotides, the CDR3 is TGTGCCAGCAGTGAAGACGGGAGGAGTAATCAGCCCCAGCATTTT.

This sequence joins TRBV7-7 and TRBJ2-5, with TRBD1 identical over 8 bases. Germline V CDR1 and CDR2: SSHAT, FNYEAQ (reference sequence). This CDR3 comprises 15 residues. The V and J ends lost 6 bases and 5 bases, in that order; junction bases with no gene match: 11. Written as DNA, the CDR3 is TGTGCCAGCAGGCGTACACAGGGGGTGATGGAGACCCAGTACTTC. Its protein is CASRRTQGVMETQYF.

DNA for the CDR3: TGTGCCAGCAGTCCCCAACGACTAGCGGGAACCTACGAGCAGTACTTC. Translating it yields CASSPQRLAGTYEQYF. J is TRBJ2-7 and V is TRBV28, with 11 bases identical to TRBD2. This CDR3 is built from 16 residues. Germline-derived CDR1 and CDR2 are MDHEN and SYDVKM. V trimming: 5 bases; J trimming: 2 bases; junction bases outside the gene matches: 8.

The chain is built from TRBV18 and TRBJ2-5, with 7 bases identical to TRBD1. The germline V gene encodes CDR1 KGHSH and CDR2 LQKENI. The ends lost 6 bases at V and 1 base at J; junction bases unmatched: 5. There are 14 residues in the CDR3. The DNA for the CDR3 is TGTGCCAGCTCTCCAGGGGACAGCCAAGAGACCCAGTACTTC. Its protein product is CASSPGDSQETQYF.

This chain connects TRBV15 to TRBJ2-5; a weak D match, TRBD2 (6 bases). With the DNA end fitting TRBJ2-7 better, the J assignment may be wrong. Germline V gene lookup returns CDR1 LNHNV and CDR2 YYDKDF (reference sequence). This CDR3 comprises 15 residues. CDR3 coding DNA: TGTGCCACCAGCAGAGTTGAGGGGAGGTCCTACGAGCAGTACTTC. Translation: CATSRVEGRSYEQYF.

This clone has just a few counts. This chain links TRBV4-1 with TRBJ1-3; D is ambiguous. V dropped 2 bases and J dropped 0 bases, with 8 bases sitting between them. CDR1 is MGHRA, CDR2 YSYEKL, per germline. The CDR3 is 15 amino acids. The DNA of the CDR3 is TGCGCCAGCAGCCAATCACATCTCTCTGGAAACACCATATATTTT. Residues: CASSQSHLSGNTIYF.

The J gene is TRBJ2-1, the V gene TRBV19; 8 nucleotides agree with TRBD2. The CDR3 runs to 15 residues. Germline values: CDR1 LNHDA, CDR2 SQIVND (reference sequence). Germline trimming cut 6 bases from V and 8 bases from J; bases unmatched to any gene: 12. The CDR3: CASSPQREKGYEQFF. DNA of the CDR3: TGTGCCAGTAGCCCCCAGCGGGAGAAAGGGTATGAGCAGTTCTTC.

Remarks on this clone: The same CDR3 can be traced to other DNA sequences in this sample. This chain uses TRBV27 with TRBJ1-5; TRBD1 is a possible D gene (5 bases). Between the trimmed V and J ends, which lost 2 bases and 4 bases, there was a span of 9 bases. From germline, CDR1 is MNHEY and CDR2 SMNVEV (reference sequence). The CDR3 consists of 14 residues. CDR3 nucleotide sequence: TGTGCCAGCAGTTTAAGTGGGGGGAATCAGCCCCAGCATTTT. Translating it yields CASSLSGGNQPQHF.

This chain links TRBV7-9 with TRBJ2-3; 7 nucleotides line up with TRBD2. Germline CDR1 reads SEHNR; CDR2 reads FQNEAQ (reference sequence). The CDR3 sequence is 15 residues long. V lost 2 bases to trimming and J lost 4 bases; unmatched junction nucleotides: 6. CDR3 nucleotides: TGTGCCAGCAGCTTACAGCGGGGATTCGCAGATACGCAGTATTTT. Protein sequence: CASSLQRGFADTQYF.

This rearrangement joins TRBV6-6 to TRBJ2-2; no reliable D call. The CDR3 loop spans 13 amino acids. The germline V and J ends were trimmed by 4 bases and 5 bases, with 8 bases remaining between them. Germline assignment: CDR1 MNHNY and CDR2 SVGAGI (reference sequence). CDR3 sequence reads: CASSFSTTGELFF. The CDR3 coding sequence is TGTGCCAGCAGTTTCTCCACAACCGGGGAGCTGTTTTTT.

The chain links TRBV19 to TRBJ2-1; 7 bases match TRBD1. CDR1 LNHDA and CDR2 SQIVND come from the germline V gene (reference sequence). The CDR3 is made up of 13 amino acids. V lost 9 bases to trimming and J lost 8 bases; unmatched junction nucleotides: 10. CDR3 coding DNA: TGTGCCAGCGCCCGGCAGGGGGTTGATGAGCAGTTCTTC. Translating it yields CASARQGVDEQFF.

The rearrangement joins TRBV9 to TRBJ2-3; 7 nucleotides line up with TRBD1. Germline trimming cut 7 bases from V and 6 bases from J; bases unmatched to any gene: 11. There are 14 residues in the CDR3. Germline V CDR1 and CDR2: SGDLS, YYNGEE. Here the CDR3 reads CASSRGQVEDTQYF. For the CDR3, the DNA is TGTGCCAGCTCTAGGGGGCAGGTTGAGGATACGCAGTATTTT.

This chain links TRBV4-1 with TRBJ2-1, with D possibly being TRBD2 (6 bases). The V end was cut by 1 base, the J end by 5 bases, with 12 bases between. The CDR3 is 15 residues long. In germline, CDR1 is MGHRA, CDR2 YSYEKL. CDR3 DNA: TGCGCCAGCAGCCAAGCTCTAGCGCAAAACAATGAGCAGTTCTTC. It yields the protein CASSQALAQNNEQFF.

The rearrangement joins TRBV27 to TRBJ2-7; possibly TRBD1 for D (6 bases). V was clipped by 6 bases and J by 1 base, with 19 bases between them. This CDR3 comprises 16 residues. Per the germline V gene, CDR1 is MNHEY and CDR2 is SMNVEV (reference sequence). The CDR3 DNA is TGTGCCAGCAGCAGAAACCAGGGGAGTAATTCCTACGAGCAGTACTTC. This sequence encodes CASSRNQGSNSYEQYF.

V and J are TRBV5-6 and TRBJ2-1, with TRBD2 identical over 7 bases. The germline V gene has CDR1 SGHDT and CDR2 YYEEEE. Trimming took 4 bases from V and 5 from J; bases not matched to a gene: 15. The CDR3 is 17 residues long. CDR3 loop: CASSPLWLAVTNNEQFF. The CDR3, as DNA: TGTGCCAGCAGCCCCTTATGGCTAGCGGTTACTAACAATGAGCAGTTCTTC.

This sequence joins TRBV6-6 and TRBJ2-7, with 8 bases matching TRBD1. From germline, CDR1 is MNHNY and CDR2 SVGAGI (reference sequence). The CDR3 consists of 14 residues. Trimming at V came to 5 bases and at J to 1 base, leaving 4 bases not matched to a gene. Here the CDR3 DNA reads TGTGCCAGCAGTCCCGGGACAGGTTCCTACGAGCAGTACTTC. Translating gives CASSPGTGSYEQYF.

V is TRBV10-3 and J is TRBJ2-7; tentative D call: TRBD2 (6 bases). This CDR3 is built from 16 residues. Germline V CDR1 and CDR2: ENHRY, SYGVKD. Trimming removed 0 bases at V and 2 bases at J, with 14 bases between. CDR3 DNA sequence: TGTGCCATCAGTGAGTCGACAAAGGGAGGTCCCTACGAGCAGTACTTC. It translates to CAISESTKGGPYEQYF.

The DNA for the CDR3 is TGCGCCAGCAGTGAGTCGGGGACTCGGGAGCAGTTCTTC. Translated: CASSESGTREQFF. This chain uses TRBV10-1 with TRBJ2-1; D possibly corresponds to TRBD2 (6 bases). V was trimmed by 0 bases and J by 10 bases, leaving 10 bases between them. The CDR3 has 13 residues. Germline CDR1 reads WNHNN; CDR2 reads SYGVQD (reference sequence).

The chain has TRBV28 and TRBJ2-1; weak D call: TRBD2 (7 bases). CDR3 length: 12 residues. V gave up 3 bases and J gave up 10 bases, with 10 bases separating them. CDR1 and CDR2 (germline): MDHEN, SYDVKM. Here the CDR3 reads CASSLGGTEQFF. CDR3 bases: TGTGCCAGCAGTTTGGGAGGGACAGAGCAGTTCTTC.

The chain carries TRBV27 and TRBJ2-2, with 9 positions matching TRBD1. The CDR3 is 15 amino acids. Germline V gives CDR1 MNHEY, CDR2 SMNVEV (reference sequence). Trimming cost V 11 bases and J 2 bases; bases outside gene matches: 9. The CDR3 region is CAAKSGQGNTGELFF. The CDR3 region has the DNA TGTGCCGCCAAATCGGGACAGGGAAACACCGGGGAGCTGTTTTTT.

The chain joins TRBV10-1 to TRBJ2-2; 14 nucleotides align to TRBD2. J gave up 7 bases and V 4 bases, and 17 bases lay outside the gene matches. The length of the CDR3 is 20 residues. Looked up from germline, CDR1 is WNHNN and CDR2 is SYGVQD (reference sequence). The CDR3: CASSARPGTSGRSTLGELFF. The CDR3 DNA sequence: TGCGCCAGCAGTGCCCGCCCCGGGACTAGCGGGAGATCAACTCTCGGGGAGCTGTTTTTT.